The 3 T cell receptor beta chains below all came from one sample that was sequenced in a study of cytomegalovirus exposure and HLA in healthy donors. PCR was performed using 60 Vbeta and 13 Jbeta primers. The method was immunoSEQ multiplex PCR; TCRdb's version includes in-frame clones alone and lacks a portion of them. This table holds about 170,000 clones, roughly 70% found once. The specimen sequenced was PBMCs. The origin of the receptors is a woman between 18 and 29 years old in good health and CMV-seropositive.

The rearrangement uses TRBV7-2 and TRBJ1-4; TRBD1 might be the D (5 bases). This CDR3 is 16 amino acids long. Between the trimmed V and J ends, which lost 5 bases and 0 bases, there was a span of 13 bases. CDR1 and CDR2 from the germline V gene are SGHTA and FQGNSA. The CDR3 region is CASSLGPAATNEKLFF. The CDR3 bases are TGTGCCAGCAGCCTGGGGCCCGCTGCAACTAATGAAAAACTGTTTTTT.

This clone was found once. Written as DNA, the CDR3 is TGTGCCAGCAGCTTGCCCGGGGGTCAAAGGGAGACCCAGTACTTC. Protein: CASSLPGGQRETQYF. The chain uses TRBV7-2 and TRBJ2-5, with D possibly matching TRBD2 (6 bases). V dropped 3 bases and J dropped 5 bases, with 16 bases sitting between them. The CDR3 is 15 residues long. Germline V CDR1 and CDR2: SGHTA, FQGNSA.

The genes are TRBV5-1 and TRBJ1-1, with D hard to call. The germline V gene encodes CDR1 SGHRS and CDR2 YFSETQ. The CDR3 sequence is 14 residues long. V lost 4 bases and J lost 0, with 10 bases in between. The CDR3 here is CASSLSMVNTEAFF. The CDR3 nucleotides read TGCGCCAGCAGCCTATCAATGGTGAACACTGAAGCTTTCTTT. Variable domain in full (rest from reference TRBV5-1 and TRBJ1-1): KAGVTQTPRYLIKTRGQQVTLSCSPISGHRSVSWYQQTPGQGLQFLFEYFSETQRNKGNFPGRFSGRQFSNSRSEMNVSTLELGDSALYLCASSLSMVNTEAFFGQGTRLTVV.